This TCR beta chain was sequenced during a study of cytomegalovirus exposure and HLA in healthy donors. Looked up from germline, CDR1 is MGHDK and CDR2 is SYGVNS. The V gene end was trimmed by 3 bases and the J gene end by 5 bases; junction bases not matched to a gene: 9. The CDR3 contains 15 residues. With 60 Vbeta and 13 Jbeta primers, the PCR was carried out. TCRdb's copy holds only in-frame clones and misses some; the assay was immunoSEQ multiplex PCR. In the table there are 85,000 to 100,000 clones, approximately 80% of which are singletons. Whole-study findings and limits: Equally common other TCR beta chains were less clonally expanded than HLA-associated ones, a later analysis found. At a 0.05 false discovery rate, a later analysis found about 17,000 TCR beta sequences to be associated with HLA alleles. An ancestry cluster, one associated with Asian ancestry, reportedly showed fewer N-insertions than the approximately 670-donor mean in a later analysis. TCR beta V segments were, for the most part, productive about 87% or about 30% of the time in an earlier analysis.

This clone is a singleton in its sample. Antigen unknown. The chain uses TRBV25-1 and TRBJ2-5; 7 nucleotides agree with TRBD1. Sequencing input: PBMCs. This sequence was found in a woman aged 60-75 years in good health and CMV-seronegative. CDR3 DNA: TGTGCCAGCAGTGAGCCCGGGACAGCCGAGGAGACCCAGTACTTC. As protein: CASSEPGTAEETQYF.